These 5 T cell receptor beta chains came from one sample sequenced in a study of blood T cell repertoires in COVID-19. The table came from immunoSEQ multiplex PCR; TCRdb's copy has only in-frame clones and leaves some out. The sample consists of roughly 27,000 clones, around 87% of them appearing once. Source material: peripheral blood. The receptor set was obtained from a human donor in a cohort sampled during active COVID-19.

The chain uses TRBV6-4 and TRBJ2-1; TRBD2 aligns across 7 bases. V gave up 6 bases and J gave up 12 bases; unmatched junction bases: 14. The CDR3 loop spans 14 amino acids. Germline values: CDR1 MRHNA, CDR2 SNTAGT. CDR3 in amino acids: CASSEQVHSGGQFF. CDR3 nucleotides: TGTGCCAGCAGCGAACAAGTCCATTCGGGGGGGCAGTTCTTC.

The rearrangement joins TRBV9 to TRBJ2-3; D may be TRBD1 (5 bases). Germline assignment: CDR1 SGDLS and CDR2 YYNGEE. V was cut by 0 bases and J by 2 bases, with 10 bases left in between. The CDR3 length is 15 residues. CDR3 residues: CASSVGLGPTDTQYF. CDR3 in DNA: TGTGCCAGCAGCGTAGGGCTGGGGCCCACAGATACGCAGTATTTT.

This rearrangement joins TRBV5-1 to TRBJ2-7; 9 nucleotides line up with TRBD1. Trimming cost V 5 bases and J 1 base; bases outside gene matches: 7. This CDR3 is built from 15 residues. Germline assignment: CDR1 SGHRS and CDR2 YFSETQ. CDR3 sequence: CASRYGQGWSYEQYF. CDR3 DNA sequence: TGCGCCAGCAGGTACGGACAGGGGTGGTCCTACGAGCAGTACTTC.

This chain connects TRBV9 to TRBJ1-6; 7 bases are a match to TRBD1. This CDR3 is built from 16 residues. Germline V gene lookup returns CDR1 SGDLS and CDR2 YYNGEE. The trim removed 4 bases at V and 0 bases at J, leaving 4 bases unmatched. The DNA for the CDR3 is TGTGCCAGCAGCCCGGGACAGAGCTCCTATAATTCACCCCTCCACTTT. Protein: CASSPGQSSYNSPLHF.

The rearrangement joins TRBV2 to TRBJ2-3; 11 bases match TRBD1. The CDR3 has 14 amino acids. The junction had 4 bases not matched to a gene; V was cut back by 6 bases and J by 5 bases. CDR1 and CDR2 (germline): SNHLY, FYNNEI. The CDR3, as DNA: TGTGCCAGCAGGGACAGGGGGCGCGTAGATACGCAGTATTTT. It translates to CASRDRGRVDTQYF.